The rows below give T cell receptor beta chains drawn from one sample of a study of blood T cell repertoires in COVID-19. TCRdb keeps only in-frame clones here, not all; method: immunoSEQ multiplex PCR. The sample holds more than 150,000 clones, roughly four fifths seen once. Sequenced material: peripheral blood. All receptors come from a woman at least 80 years old with COVID-19, enrolled during active disease. The CDR3 runs from the conserved cysteine through the conserved F or W. Some rows have no size entry. The others give once, few or many, or a class for an expanded clone.

j_call v_call clone_size cdr3_aa
TRBJ1-1 TRBV5-1 NA CASSYSGQNTEAFF
TRBJ1-1 TRBV11-2 once CASSPVGGGYSTEAFF
TRBJ2-2 TRBV19 NA CASRLAGGANTGELFF
TRBJ1-2 TRBV5-1 NA CASSSWDRGNYGYTF
TRBJ2-3 TRBV7-8 NA CASSGGPSTDTQYF
TRBJ2-1 TRBV29-1 NA CSVWGGGSYNEQFF
TRBJ1-3 TRBV4-3 NA CASSRDRGPYSGNTIYF
TRBJ2-3 TRBV5-1 NA CASTLGPAGTQYF
TRBJ2-3 TRBV4-1 NA CASSQGQGIDTQYF
TRBJ1-3 TRBV5-4 NA CASSSKDSGNTIYF
TRBJ1-3 TRBV5-1 NA CASSLAGAAPSGNTIYF
TRBJ1-5 TRBV28 NA CASSFNQGQPQHF
TRBJ2-7 TRBV5-6 NA CASSLFPPRSYEQYF
TRBJ1-1 TRBV19 NA CASSIRTGAVNTEAFF
TRBJ2-3 TRBV9 NA CASSQHGGDTQYF
TRBJ2-3 TRBV7-8 NA CASSLSLLLGQALTDTQYF
TRBJ1-2 TRBV7-2 NA CASSLASSYGYTF
TRBJ1-1 TRBV30 NA CAWSVNPGGAFF
TRBJ2-1 TRBV4-3 once CASSQGLAGLSYNEQFF
TRBJ2-7 TRBV10-3 NA CAISESPSGGAFHEQYF
TRBJ1-2 TRBV2 NA CASSRLDRLYF
TRBJ1-2 TRBV7-9 NA CASSVSGTVDGYTF
TRBJ2-5 TRBV29-1 NA CSVETGMETQYF
TRBJ2-5 TRBV2 NA CASSEGGEGGETQYF
TRBJ1-2 TRBV25-1 NA CASSDLEGNYGYTF
TRBJ2-3 TRBV24-1 NA CATSEVQGTDTQYF
TRBJ2-7 TRBV2 NA CASSRTRWYEQYF
TRBJ2-7 TRBV24-1 once CATIGTSGSHEQYF
TRBJ2-7 TRBV21-1 NA CASSKAREYEQYF
TRBJ2-1 TRBV28 NA CASSFQREEREQFF
TRBJ2-7 TRBV5-1 NA CASSLGQGPYEQYF
TRBJ2-1 TRBV21-1 NA CAGPEGPYNEQFF
TRBJ2-2 TRBV7-3 NA CASSPRGSGELFF
TRBJ2-7 TRBV27 NA CASSFSGLASYEQYF
TRBJ2-3 TRBV9 NA CASSVGGYYTDTQYF
TRBJ2-1 TRBV2 NA CASKPTTGTDEQFF
TRBJ2-3 TRBV11-3 NA CASSRGLAVTDTQYF
TRBJ2-3 TRBV7-9 NA CASSPPGSITDTQYF
TRBJ1-3 TRBV24-1 few CATSALGTAGNTIYF
TRBJ2-3 TRBV7-6 few CASSLAVPGASGRTSTDTQYF
TRBJ1-2 TRBV6-6 few CASSPSGQGLNYGYTF
TRBJ2-1 TRBV24-1 NA CATSDLGEGTGQLDEQFF
TRBJ1-2 TRBV7-2 NA CASSLGDRVYGYTF
TRBJ1-1 TRBV19 NA CASSTPHEGQTEAFF
TRBJ1-2 TRBV6-5 NA CASSYSGQGWYGYTF
TRBJ2-7 TRBV14 few CASSRLTDSQQYF
TRBJ2-5 TRBV29-1 NA CSVEYAGAMQETQYF
TRBJ2-5 TRBV5-1 NA CASSLLTDQETQYF
TRBJ1-1 TRBV4-3 NA CASSQGSGINARAAFF
TRBJ2-1 TRBV4-1 NA CASSPRQGDNEQFF
TRBJ2-5 TRBV27 NA CASSRHPTGGASQETQYF
TRBJ1-3 TRBV7-9 few CALGGVGNTIYF